Listed here are 25 T cell receptor beta chains from one sample, sequenced in a study of blood T cells in healthy people across ages. The authors ran a second PCR of 7 to 11 cycles using a sample-barcoded 5' primer and a J-beta primer mix. TCRdb recomputed calls from the 5' RACE reads with MiXCR, one row per CDR3 protein. The sample lists roughly 900,000 distinct CDR3 sequences; around 49% were seen once. The sequenced sample was blood. The receptors come from a man younger than 40 in good health.

This clonotype has only a few counts. The CDR3 here is CSVERARANEQFF. CDR3 DNA: TGCAGCGTTGAACGAGCCCGGGCCAATGAGCAGTTCTTC. This chain connects TRBV29-1 to TRBJ2-1, with D unresolved. Germline CDR1 reads SQVTM; CDR2 reads ANQGSEA. Trimming shortened V by 2 bases and J by 6 bases, and 11 bases separated the two germline ends. The CDR3 is 13 amino acids.

This clonotype was detected a few times. The rearrangement joins TRBV4-1 to TRBJ2-3; D is unclear. Trimming left V 0 bases short and J 0 bases short, with 13 bases between. The CDR3 consists of 17 residues. From germline, CDR1 is MGHRA and CDR2 YSYEKL. Here the CDR3 DNA reads TGCGCCAGCAGCCAAGATGGCTCTTTCCCTAGCACAGATACGCAGTATTTT. It is translated as CASSQDGSFPSTDTQYF.

In this sample, this clonotype turned up a few times. This rearrangement joins TRBV7-2 to TRBJ1-1; 7 positions match TRBD1. The CDR3 has 14 amino acids. J lost 4 bases, V lost 3 bases, and 5 bases had no gene match. The germline V gene has CDR1 SGHTA and CDR2 FQGNSA. CDR3 amino acids: CASSFQGEGTEAFF. The CDR3 DNA is TGTGCCAGCAGCTTCCAGGGGGAGGGCACTGAAGCTTTCTTT.

This clonotype was seen only once. The gene calls are TRBV4-1 and TRBJ1-1; maybe TRBD1 (6 bases). Germline CDR1 is MGHRA and CDR2 is YSYEKL. This CDR3 region has 16 residues. Trimming removed 0 bases at V and 2 bases at J, with 13 bases between. The CDR3 region is CASSQDRGTFNTEAFF. The CDR3 nucleotides are TGCGCCAGCAGCCAAGACAGGGGAACCTTCAACACTGAAGCTTTCTTT.

The chain joins TRBV7-9 to TRBJ2-3; TRBD1 is a possible D gene (6 bases). The CDR3 is 16 amino acids. Trimming took off 4 bases at V and 2 bases at J, with 16 bases between the two ends. Germline CDR1 SEHNR, CDR2 FQNEAQ (reference sequence). The CDR3 DNA follows: TGTGCCAGCAGCTCGGCAGGGGAAACTTACACAGATACGCAGTATTTT. Protein sequence: CASSSAGETYTDTQYF.

The CDR3 nucleotides read TGCAGTGCTAGACTTTGGGGGGTTGATGGCTACACCTTC. Its translation is CSARLWGVDGYTF. This chain links TRBV20-1 with TRBJ1-2; D possibly corresponds to TRBD1 (5 bases). Trimming removed 2 bases at V and 6 bases at J, with 13 bases between. Germline assignment: CDR1 DFQATT and CDR2 SNEGSKA (reference sequence). The CDR3 length is 13 residues.

V is TRBV2 and J is TRBJ2-7; 8 positions match TRBD1. Trimming at V came to 4 bases and at J to 2 bases, leaving 7 bases not matched to a gene. The germline CDR1 and CDR2 sequences are SNHLY and FYNNEI. CDR3 length: 15 residues. The CDR3 reads CASSAGQGPAYEQYF. The CDR3 DNA sequence: TGTGCCAGCAGTGCTGGACAGGGACCGGCCTACGAGCAGTACTTC. Looking up the rest from reference TRBV2 and TRBJ2-7 gives the full variable domain: EPEVTQTPSHQVTQMGQEVILRCVPISNHLYFYWYRQILGQKVEFLVSFYNNEISEKSEIFDDQFSVERPDGSNFTLKIRSTKLEDSAMYFCASSAGQGPAYEQYFGPGTRLTVT.

This clonotype was seen more than once but under ten times. This sequence joins TRBV27 and TRBJ2-5; D gene ambiguous. Germline CDR1 reads MNHEY; CDR2 reads SMNVEV (reference sequence). The CDR3 has 15 residues. The V gene lost 5 bases and the J gene lost 5 bases, with 18 bases spanning the gap. Written as DNA, the CDR3 is TGTGCCAGCAGTCCCCTCATGGCCGGTCTTGAGACCCAGTACTTC. Translating gives CASSPLMAGLETQYF.

The chain is built from TRBV15 and TRBJ2-3; 7 bases agree with TRBD2. Trimming took 3 bases from V and 2 from J; bases not matched to a gene: 11. CDR3 length equals 17 residues. Per the germline V gene, CDR1 is LNHNV and CDR2 is YYDKDF (reference sequence). The CDR3 coding sequence is TGTGCCACCAGCAGGGAATATGGGGGGGGGTCCACAGATACGCAGTATTTT. It translates to CATSREYGGGSTDTQYF.

J is TRBJ2-1 and V is TRBV20-1; 9 bases match TRBD2. Germline assignment: CDR1 DFQATT and CDR2 SNEGSKA (reference sequence). This CDR3 has 16 residues. Unmatched junction bases numbered 7, after V lost 0 bases and J lost 4 bases. CDR3 sequence: CSARDPAGGQYNEQFF. The CDR3 coding sequence is TGCAGTGCTAGAGATCCGGCGGGAGGGCAATACAATGAGCAGTTCTTC.

Notes on this clonotype: A read error may explain this, as a much larger clone is one base away. V and J are TRBV9 and TRBJ2-5; either TRBD1 or TRBD2 may supply D (5 bases each). Germline V gives CDR1 SGDLS, CDR2 YYNGEE. CDR3 length: 16 residues. V shed 0 bases and J shed 4 bases, with 16 bases lying between them. The CDR3 nucleotides read TGTGCCAGCAGCGTAGATCTGGGACGGAGCCGAGAGACCCAGTACTTC. It yields the protein CASSVDLGRSRETQYF.

Only a few counts were recorded for this clonotype. The V gene is TRBV27, the J gene TRBJ2-7; 9 bases agree with TRBD1. Germline values: CDR1 MNHEY, CDR2 SMNVEV (reference sequence). The CDR3 extends over 14 amino acids. J gave up 2 bases and V 5 bases, and 4 bases lay outside the gene matches. CDR3 region: CASSRTGAPYEQYF. DNA for the CDR3: TGTGCCAGCAGTCGGACAGGGGCCCCCTACGAGCAGTACTTC.

This clonotype was picked up a small number of times. The V gene is TRBV11-1, the J gene TRBJ2-1, with 12 positions matching TRBD2. V gave up 0 bases and J gave up 7 bases; unmatched junction bases: 4. Germline V gene sequence: CDR1 SGHAT, CDR2 FQDESV (reference sequence). The CDR3 covers 16 residues. The CDR3 loop is CASSLALLAGGNEQFF. The CDR3 bases are TGTGCCAGCAGCTTAGCGTTACTAGCGGGGGGTAATGAGCAGTTCTTC. Drawing the rest from reference TRBV11-1 and TRBJ2-1, the complete variable domain is EAEVAQSPRYKITEKSQAVAFWCDPISGHATLYWYRQILGQGPELLVQFQDESVVDDSQLPKDRFSAERLKGVDSTLKIQPAELGDSAMYLCASSLALLAGGNEQFFGPGTRLTVL.

This rearrangement joins TRBV20-1 to TRBJ2-1; 12 bases line up with TRBD2. Trimming removed 0 bases from V and 3 bases from J; junction bases left unmatched: 3. Germline CDR1 DFQATT, CDR2 SNEGSKA (reference sequence). The CDR3 totals 16 residues. In DNA, the CDR3 is TGCAGTGCTAGAGATCCTAGCGGGGGGGACTACAATGAGCAGTTCTTC. Translated: CSARDPSGGDYNEQFF.

This clonotype turned up a few times. CDR3 residues: CASSLADMYNEQFF. The CDR3 nucleotides are TGCGCCAGCAGCTTGGCCGACATGTACAATGAGCAGTTCTTC. This chain links TRBV5-1 with TRBJ2-1; D remains unclear. In germline, CDR1 is SGHRS, CDR2 YFSETQ. The CDR3 extends over 14 amino acids. The V end was cut by 0 bases, the J end by 4 bases, with 8 bases between.

This rearrangement joins TRBV4-1 to TRBJ1-5; maybe TRBD1 (5 bases). V dropped 0 bases and J dropped 5 bases, with 11 bases sitting between them. Germline CDR1 is MGHRA and CDR2 is YSYEKL. This CDR3 comprises 15 residues. CDR3: CASSQESRVDQPQHF. The CDR3 DNA reads as TGCGCCAGCAGCCAAGAGAGCAGGGTAGATCAGCCCCAGCATTTT.

J is TRBJ1-2 and V is TRBV5-1; unclear D gene. The CDR3 spans 13 residues. V lost 3 bases and J lost 13, with 19 bases in between. Germline assignment: CDR1 SGHRS and CDR2 YFSETQ. Here the CDR3 DNA reads TGCGCCAGCAGCTCGCGCACGGTGGTTCGCCCCACCTTC. Translation: CASSSRTVVRPTF.

This clonotype was observed once. The gene calls are TRBV13 and TRBJ2-3, with TRBD2 matching over 10 bases. The CDR3 has 18 residues. Germline CDR1 reads PRHDT; CDR2 reads FYEKMQ (reference sequence). Trimming cost V 5 bases and J 2 bases; bases outside gene matches: 13. In DNA form, the CDR3 reads TGTGCCAGCAGCGAGGGGCTAGCGGGGGCCGGGACCACAGATACGCAGTATTTT. Encoded protein: CASSEGLAGAGTTDTQYF.

V and J are TRBV18 and TRBJ2-3, with 8 nucleotides matching TRBD1. This CDR3 comprises 16 residues. The V gene's germline CDR1 is KGHSH and CDR2 LQKENI. After removal of 5 bases from V and 3 bases from J, the junction contained 10 bases not matched to a gene. CDR3 residues: CASSSWGQGATDTQYF. The CDR3 DNA reads as TGTGCCAGCTCATCATGGGGTCAGGGGGCGACAGATACGCAGTATTTT.

The chain carries TRBV9 and TRBJ2-1; the D gene is possibly TRBD2 (6 bases). Germline loops: CDR1 SGDLS, CDR2 YYNGEE. The CDR3 has 15 residues. V gave up 4 bases and J gave up 3 bases, with 14 bases separating them. The CDR3 here is CASSPRDFIYNEQFF. The DNA of the CDR3 is TGTGCCAGCAGCCCCCGGGACTTTATCTACAATGAGCAGTTCTTC.

V is TRBV13 and J is TRBJ1-3; 7 nucleotides agree with TRBD1. There are 13 residues in the CDR3. The junction had 3 bases not matched to a gene; V was cut back by 3 bases and J by 7 bases. CDR1 is PRHDT, CDR2 FYEKMQ, per germline (reference sequence). The chain's CDR3 is CASSLTGSNTIYF. The DNA of the CDR3 is TGTGCCAGCAGCTTGACAGGGTCTAACACCATATATTTT.

The chain couples TRBV30 to TRBJ2-6, with D hard to call. The CDR3 is made up of 14 amino acids. Trimming pared 7 bases from V and 0 bases from J, leaving 10 bases between. Germline CDR1 is GTSNPN and CDR2 is SVGIG (reference sequence). CDR3 sequence: CAFQVASGANVLTF. For the CDR3, the DNA is TGTGCCTTCCAAGTGGCCTCTGGGGCCAACGTCCTGACTTTC.

The rearrangement uses TRBV15 and TRBJ2-4, with 8 bases that match TRBD1. CDR1 and CDR2 from the germline V gene are LNHNV and YYDKDF (reference sequence). This CDR3 has 22 residues. Trimming at V came to 1 base and at J to 0 bases, leaving 20 bases not matched to a gene. CDR3 region: CATSRVGWTGTGTSVAKNIQYF. The DNA of the CDR3 is TGTGCCACCAGCAGAGTGGGTTGGACCGGGACAGGTACCTCGGTAGCCAAAAACATTCAGTACTTC.

The chain uses TRBV29-1 and TRBJ2-4, with D unclear. The germline V gene has CDR1 SQVTM and CDR2 ANQGSEA. The length of the CDR3 is 14 residues. The V gene lost 3 bases and the J gene lost 1 base, with 10 bases spanning the gap. The CDR3 DNA sequence: TGCAGCGTTGAGGGAATAGAGGCCAAAAACATTCAGTACTTC. Protein: CSVEGIEAKNIQYF.

This chain uses TRBV28 with TRBJ2-3; D might be TRBD1 (5 bases). CDR1 is MDHEN, CDR2 SYDVKM, per germline. Trimming left V 8 bases short and J 0 bases short, with 15 bases between. CDR3 length: 15 residues. The CDR3, as DNA: TGTGCCAGCTCCTCGGACATCCCTAGCACAGATACGCAGTATTTT. Protein product: CASSSDIPSTDTQYF.